The 24 T cell receptor beta chains reported below all come from one sample, sequenced in a study of CD8+ T cells in alopecia areata. Extracted from the samples, RNA was reverse transcribed into cDNA to serve as the sequencing template. TCRdb keeps only in-frame clones here, not all; method: immunoSEQ multiplex PCR. This table holds about 150,000 clones, around three fifths found once. The sample here was CD4+ T cells sorted from blood, taken at week 0. These TCRs come from a human donor with alopecia areata.

The chain is built from TRBV4-1 and TRBJ1-5; D is unclear. Germline V gene data show CDR1 as MGHRA and CDR2 as YSYEKL. The V and J ends lost 0 bases and 4 bases respectively, with 4 bases between them. CDR3 length: 13 amino acids. DNA of the CDR3: TGCGCCAGCAGCCAAGATGTAAATCAGCCCCAGCATTTT. Translated, it gives CASSQDVNQPQHF.

The chain couples TRBV30 to TRBJ1-2, with 8 bases that match TRBD1. The CDR3 spans 14 residues. From germline, CDR1 is GTSNPN and CDR2 SVGIG (reference sequence). Written as DNA, the CDR3 is TGTGCTATTGACAGGGGCTCTTCTGGGTATGGCTACACCTTC. As protein: CAIDRGSSGYGYTF.

This chain joins TRBV20-1 and TRBJ2-1; D ambiguous. Germline CDR1 reads DFQATT; CDR2 reads SNEGSKA (reference sequence). The V end was cut by 7 bases, the J end by 5 bases, with 6 bases between. This CDR3 region has 10 residues. The DNA of the CDR3 is TGCAGTGGGGTTAACAATGAGCAGTTCTTC. Protein sequence: CSGVNNEQFF.

V and J are TRBV28 and TRBJ2-7; 7 bases align to TRBD1. Germline CDR1 is MDHEN and CDR2 is SYDVKM. Trimming took 7 bases from V and 0 from J; bases not matched to a gene: 9. The CDR3 has 15 residues. This CDR3 is CASTTGTAASYEQYF. The CDR3 nucleotides read TGTGCCAGCACAACCGGGACAGCGGCCTCCTACGAGCAGTACTTC.

This chain connects TRBV2 to TRBJ2-7, with D tentatively TRBD1 (5 bases). V lost 2 bases, J lost 1 base, and 9 bases lay in between. This CDR3 has 14 residues. Germline V CDR1 and CDR2: SNHLY, FYNNEI. The DNA of the CDR3 is TGTGCCAGCAGTGAATACAGGTTGTCCTACGAGCAGTACTTC. Translating it yields CASSEYRLSYEQYF.

This clone was recorded a few times. The chain has TRBV15 and TRBJ2-1; TRBD1 agrees at 7 bases. CDR1 and CDR2 (germline): LNHNV, YYDKDF (reference sequence). CDR3 size: 16 residues. Germline trimming cut 0 bases from V and 5 bases from J; bases unmatched to any gene: 7. CDR3 amino acids: CATSRDLGQQDNEQFF. The CDR3 DNA reads TGTGCCACCAGCAGAGATCTGGGACAGCAAGACAATGAGCAGTTCTTC.

This clone was counted a few times. The CDR3 is CASSLRQGAVLHEQYF. The CDR3 DNA sequence: TGCGCCAGCAGCCTGCGACAGGGGGCTGTTCTCCACGAGCAGTACTTC. J is TRBJ2-7 and V is TRBV5-1, with 10 bases fitting TRBD1. The trim removed 4 bases at V and 5 bases at J, leaving 12 bases unmatched. Germline CDR1 reads SGHRS; CDR2 reads YFSETQ. This CDR3 has 16 residues.

The V and J genes are TRBV7-2 and TRBJ2-6, with D possibly matching TRBD1 (5 bases). Trimming removed 3 bases at V and 2 bases at J, with 11 bases between. This CDR3 is 16 amino acids long. The germline V gene encodes CDR1 SGHTA and CDR2 FQGNSA. CDR3 amino acids: CASSFVRETGANVLTF. The CDR3 DNA is TGTGCCAGCAGCTTTGTCAGGGAAACTGGGGCCAACGTCCTGACTTTC.

The rearrangement uses TRBV9 and TRBJ2-1, with 10 bases that match TRBD2. The V gene's germline CDR1 is SGDLS and CDR2 YYNGEE. This CDR3 comprises 16 residues. V lost 4 bases to trimming and J lost 10 bases; unmatched junction nucleotides: 14. The CDR3 coding sequence is TGTGCCAGCAGCTCCCCGGGGAGCGGGGGGGCCAGGGAGCAGTTCTTC. Amino acids: CASSSPGSGGAREQFF.

This clone was found once. The chain has TRBV29-1 and TRBJ2-1, with 8 bases lining up with TRBD1. After removal of 3 bases from V and 9 bases from J, the junction contained 13 bases not matched to a gene. Germline-derived CDR1 and CDR2 are SQVTM and ANQGSEA. The CDR3 loop spans 15 amino acids. Written as DNA, the CDR3 is TGCAGCGTTGACCCGACGGGACAGGTGGGCGGTGAGCAGTTCTTC. Amino acids: CSVDPTGQVGGEQFF.

This sequence joins TRBV4-1 and TRBJ1-1; possible D gene TRBD1, 6 bases. Trimming pared 0 bases from V and 12 bases from J, leaving 14 bases between. This CDR3 region has 13 residues. Germline V lookup: CDR1 MGHRA, CDR2 YSYEKL. The CDR3 DNA sequence: TGCGCCAGCAGCCAAGATCAACAGGGTGGAACTTTCTTT. It yields the protein CASSQDQQGGTFF.

The V and J genes are TRBV7-9 and TRBJ1-4; D is possibly TRBD1 (5 bases). Germline V gene lookup returns CDR1 SEHNR and CDR2 FQNEAQ (reference sequence). Trimming pared 2 bases from V and 1 base from J, leaving 5 bases between. This CDR3 is 14 amino acids long. CDR3 loop: CASSLQGTNEKLFF. CDR3 DNA sequence: TGTGCCAGCAGCTTACAGGGAACTAATGAAAAACTGTTTTTT.

CDR3 coding DNA: TGCAGTGTTGAGGGGAACAATGAGCAGTTCTTC. Amino acids: CSVEGNNEQFF. The gene calls are TRBV20-1 and TRBJ2-1, with D possibly being TRBD1 or TRBD2 (5 bases each). V was clipped by 7 bases and J by 5 bases, with 9 bases between them. CDR1 DFQATT and CDR2 SNEGSKA come from the germline V gene (reference sequence). The CDR3 has 11 amino acids.

The chain joins TRBV5-1 to TRBJ2-5; D may be TRBD2 (6 bases). Germline V gene data show CDR1 as SGHRS and CDR2 as YFSETQ. The CDR3 spans 15 residues. Deletions cut 6 bases from V and 5 bases from J, with 20 bases between. The CDR3 DNA is TGCGCCAGCAAGAATGAGCTAGCGAATGGGGAGACCCAGTACTTC. Amino acid sequence: CASKNELANGETQYF.

The CDR3 DNA reads TGTGCCAGCAGCCTGGTAGGGGGCAATCAGCCCCAGCATTTT. It yields the protein CASSLVGGNQPQHF. The chain joins TRBV6-6 to TRBJ1-5, with D perhaps TRBD1 (5 bases). The CDR3 is 14 amino acids. Germline loops: CDR1 MNHNY, CDR2 SVGAGI (reference sequence). Trimming removed 6 bases at V and 2 bases at J, with 11 bases between.

This clone was detected a few times. This rearrangement joins TRBV6-6 to TRBJ1-2; D is ambiguous. Trimming took 6 bases from V and 6 from J, leaving 20 bases between them. In germline, CDR1 is MNHNY, CDR2 SVGAGI (reference sequence). The CDR3 is made up of 15 amino acids. This chain's CDR3 is CASSQPRLREDGYTF. Here the CDR3 DNA reads TGTGCCAGCAGCCAACCTAGACTTAGGGAAGATGGCTACACCTTC.

This clone was found once. V gene TRBV7-8 combines with J gene TRBJ2-1, with D possibly TRBD2 on 5 matching bases. V lost 2 bases and J lost 3, with 11 bases in between. The length of the CDR3 is 15 residues. Looked up from germline, CDR1 is SGHVS and CDR2 is FQNEAQ. CDR3 bases: TGTGCCAGCAGCTTACCCCGGACTCACTACAATGAGCAGTTCTTC. It yields the protein CASSLPRTHYNEQFF.

There are a few counts of this clone. V is TRBV11-2 and J is TRBJ2-2; 10 bases match TRBD1. V lost 4 bases and J lost 5; bases outside the gene matches: 7. Germline-derived CDR1 and CDR2 are SGHAT and FQNNGV. There are 16 residues in the CDR3. The CDR3: CASSYGTGVLTGELFF. For the CDR3, the DNA is TGTGCCAGCAGCTACGGGACAGGGGTTTTAACCGGGGAGCTGTTTTTT.

This chain joins TRBV2 and TRBJ1-2; 7 nucleotides match TRBD1. With V trimmed by 4 bases and J by 5 bases, 4 bases remained unmatched. The CDR3 runs 13 residues. Germline-derived CDR1 and CDR2 are SNHLY and FYNNEI. The CDR3 loop reads CASSGQGKYGYTF. DNA of the CDR3: TGTGCCAGCAGTGGACAGGGAAAGTATGGCTACACCTTC. The whole variable domain, remainder taken from reference TRBV2 and TRBJ1-2, is EPEVTQTPSHQVTQMGQEVILRCVPISNHLYFYWYRQILGQKVEFLVSFYNNEISEKSEIFDDQFSVERPDGSNFTLKIRSTKLEDSAMYFCASSGQGKYGYTFGSGTRLTVV.

In this sample, this clone turned up a few times. In nucleotides, the CDR3 is TGTGCCAGCAGCTTAGCGACTAGCGGGGGATCAGATACGCAGTATTTT. Encoded protein: CASSLATSGGSDTQYF. The chain carries TRBV7-9 and TRBJ2-3; 12 nucleotides align to TRBD2. The CDR3 has 16 residues. CDR1 SEHNR and CDR2 FQNEAQ come from the germline V gene (reference sequence). Trimming removed 0 bases from V and 4 bases from J; junction bases left unmatched: 2.

V is TRBV20-1 and J is TRBJ2-7; D gene uncertain. The germline V and J ends were trimmed by 1 base and 7 bases, with 8 bases remaining between them. The CDR3 consists of 11 residues. Germline lookup yields CDR1 DFQATT and CDR2 SNEGSKA (reference sequence). The CDR3 here is CSARVEPEQYF. The CDR3, as DNA: TGCAGTGCTAGAGTGGAGCCAGAGCAGTACTTC.

The chain is built from TRBV30 and TRBJ2-4; either TRBD1 or TRBD2 may supply D (5 bases each). The germline gives CDR1 GTSNPN, CDR2 SVGIG (reference sequence). Trimming took off 6 bases at V and 3 bases at J, with 12 bases between the two ends. The CDR3 contains 13 residues. CDR3 protein: CACRVRGKNIQYF. The CDR3 DNA follows: TGTGCCTGCCGTGTGAGGGGCAAAAACATTCAGTACTTC.

This clone has only a few counts. CDR3 in DNA: TGTGCCTGGAGTGTACTCTTAAACACTGAAGCTTTCTTT. This encodes CAWSVLLNTEAFF. This chain connects TRBV30 to TRBJ1-1; D unclear. With 0 bases removed from V and 2 bases from J, the gap between germline ends came to 7 bases. Germline loops: CDR1 GTSNPN, CDR2 SVGIG (reference sequence). This CDR3 region has 13 residues.

There are a few counts of this clone. Within the sample, other DNA sequences also encode this same CDR3. The rearrangement uses TRBV7-2 and TRBJ2-7; a possible D gene is TRBD1 (6 bases). Deletions cut 4 bases from V and 0 bases from J, with 10 bases between. Per germline, CDR1 SGHTA and CDR2 FQGNSA. The CDR3 runs 14 residues. The CDR3 DNA reads TGTGCCAGCAGCTCCAACAGGGTCTCCTACGAGCAGTACTTC. Translated, it gives CASSSNRVSYEQYF. Full variable domain (rest looked up from reference TRBV7-2 and TRBJ2-7): GAGVSQSPSNKVTEKGKDVELRCDPISGHTALYWYRQSLGQGLEFLIYFQGNSAPDKSGLPSDRFSAERTGGSVSTLTIQRTQQEDSAVYLCASSSNRVSYEQYFGPGTRLTVT.